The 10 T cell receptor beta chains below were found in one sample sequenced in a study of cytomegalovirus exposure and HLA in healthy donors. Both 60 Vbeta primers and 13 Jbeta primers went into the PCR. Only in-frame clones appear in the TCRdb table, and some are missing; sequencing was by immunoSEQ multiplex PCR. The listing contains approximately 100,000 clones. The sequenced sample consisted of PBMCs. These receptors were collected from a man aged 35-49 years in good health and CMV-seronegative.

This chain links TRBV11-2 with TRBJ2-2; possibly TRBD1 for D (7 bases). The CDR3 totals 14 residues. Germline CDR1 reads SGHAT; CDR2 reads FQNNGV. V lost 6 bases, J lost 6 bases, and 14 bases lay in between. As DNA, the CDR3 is TGTGCCAGCAGACGAACAGGGGACTCCGGGGAGCTGTTTTTT. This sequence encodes CASRRTGDSGELFF.

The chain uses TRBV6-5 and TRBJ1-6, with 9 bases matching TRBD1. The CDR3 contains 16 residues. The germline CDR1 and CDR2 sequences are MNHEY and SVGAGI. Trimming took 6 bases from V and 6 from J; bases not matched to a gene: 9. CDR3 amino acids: CASSYTGGEINSPLHF. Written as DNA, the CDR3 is TGTGCCAGCAGCTACACAGGGGGCGAAATTAATTCACCCCTCCACTTT.

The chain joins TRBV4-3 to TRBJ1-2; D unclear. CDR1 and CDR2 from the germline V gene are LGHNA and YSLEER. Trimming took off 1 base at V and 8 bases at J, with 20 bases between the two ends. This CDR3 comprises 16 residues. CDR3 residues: CASSQGTAGLRRGYTF. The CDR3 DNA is TGCGCCAGCAGCCAAGGAACAGCGGGGTTGCGACGAGGCTACACCTTC.

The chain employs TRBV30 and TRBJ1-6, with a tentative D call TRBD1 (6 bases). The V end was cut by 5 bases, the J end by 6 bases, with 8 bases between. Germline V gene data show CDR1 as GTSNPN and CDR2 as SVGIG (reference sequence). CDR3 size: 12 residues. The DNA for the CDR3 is TGTGCCTGGGGGACACCTAATTCACCCCTCCACTTT. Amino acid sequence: CAWGTPNSPLHF. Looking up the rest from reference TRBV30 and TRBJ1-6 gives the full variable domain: SQTIHQWPATLVQPVGSPLSLECTVEGTSNPNLYWYRQAAGRGLQLLFYSVGIGQISSEVPQNLSASRPQDRQFILSSKKLLLSDSGFYLCAWGTPNSPLHFGNGTRLTVT.

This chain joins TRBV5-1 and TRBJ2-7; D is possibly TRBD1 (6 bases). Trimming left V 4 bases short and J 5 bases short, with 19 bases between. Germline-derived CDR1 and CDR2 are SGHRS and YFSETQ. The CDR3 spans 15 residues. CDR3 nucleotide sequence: TGCGCCAGCAGCGAGGGACACTTATACCGACACGAGCAGTACTTC. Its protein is CASSEGHLYRHEQYF.

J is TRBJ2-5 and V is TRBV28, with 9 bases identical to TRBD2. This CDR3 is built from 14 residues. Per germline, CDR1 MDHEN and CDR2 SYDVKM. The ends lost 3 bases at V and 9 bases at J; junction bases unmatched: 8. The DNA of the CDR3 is TGTGCCAGCAGTTTGCGGCGGGGCGGGAGGGCCCAGTACTTC. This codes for CASSLRRGGRAQYF.

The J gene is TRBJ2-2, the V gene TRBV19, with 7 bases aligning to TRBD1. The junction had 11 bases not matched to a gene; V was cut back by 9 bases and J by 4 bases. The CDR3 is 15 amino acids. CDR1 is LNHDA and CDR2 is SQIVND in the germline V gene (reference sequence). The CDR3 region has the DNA TGTGCCAGCTCTACAGGGGAGTGGGGCACCGGGGAGCTGTTTTTT. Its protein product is CASSTGEWGTGELFF.

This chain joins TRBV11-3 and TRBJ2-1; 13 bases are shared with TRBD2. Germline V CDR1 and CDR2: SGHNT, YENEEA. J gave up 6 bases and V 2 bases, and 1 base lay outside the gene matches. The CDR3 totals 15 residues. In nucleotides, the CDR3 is TGTGCCAGCAGCTTAACTAGCGGGAGGGTCAATGAGCAGTTCTTC. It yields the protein CASSLTSGRVNEQFF.

For the CDR3, the DNA is TGTGCCAGCAGTGAAGGGCTCAGGCAGAACACTGAAGCTTTCTTT. Its translation: CASSEGLRQNTEAFF. This chain links TRBV6-1 with TRBJ1-1; D call uncertain. V shed 1 base and J shed 1 base, with 10 bases lying between them. CDR1 is MNHNS, CDR2 SASEGT, per germline. CDR3 length: 15 amino acids.

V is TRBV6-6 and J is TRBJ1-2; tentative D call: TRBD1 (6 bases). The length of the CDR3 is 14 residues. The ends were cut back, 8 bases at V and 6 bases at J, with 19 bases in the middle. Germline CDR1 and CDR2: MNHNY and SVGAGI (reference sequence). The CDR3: CASLQGVGGDGYTF. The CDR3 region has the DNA TGTGCCAGCTTACAAGGGGTTGGGGGCGATGGCTACACCTTC.